Listed here is a single T cell receptor beta chain. Its antigen is still unknown. The sample comes from a study of cytomegalovirus exposure and HLA in healthy donors. Whole-study results and caveats: Later analysis suggested most CMV-associated TCR beta chains were HLA-restricted. Several V segments, TRBV6-2 and TRBV6-3 among them, could not be told apart and were dropped. Immune exposure was documented only through CMV serostatus. A reported reduction in N-insertions relative to the roughly 670-donor mean was seen in an Asian-associated ancestry cluster in a later analysis.

The CDR3 loop spans 16 amino acids. V was clipped by 3 bases and J by 4 bases; unmatched bases: 6. The germline CDR1 and CDR2 sequences are MDHEN and SYDVKM. 13 Jbeta primers and 60 Vbeta primers were used for the PCR. TCRdb's table, derived via immunoSEQ multiplex PCR, lists solely in-frame clones and lacks some. The sample lists about 120,000 clones; roughly 80% were seen once. The chain joins TRBV28 to TRBJ1-2; TRBD1 matches at 12 bases. Sequenced sample: PBMCs. The receptor was isolated from a man aged 18 to 29 in good health and CMV-seropositive. The CDR3 here is CASSLGTGGRGYGYTF. Here the CDR3 DNA reads TGTGCCAGCAGTTTGGGGACAGGGGGCAGGGGCTATGGCTACACCTTC.